The T cell receptor (beta chain) described here comes from a study of T cell repertoires in aging, cancer and after chemotherapy. Study-wide findings and caveats: Median generation probability rose over the chemotherapy interval in each cancer cohort, suggesting rebound thymic output. Healthy donors lost TCR diversity with age mainly through richness, cancer patients through richness and evenness.

By sample share, this clonotype is medium-sized. Its specificity is unknown. Peripheral blood genomic DNA, not sorted cells or RNA, was the template. A mixed TRB-A/B primer pool amplified rearranged TRB by multiplex touch-down PCR. TCRdb redid the calling of the multiplex PCR reads with MiXCR, one entry per CDR3 protein. The sample lists 5,000 to 7,000 distinct CDR3 sequences, around two fifths occurring once. The TCR sequence derives from a human donor in good health. The sample consisted of blood.

CDR3 sequence (DNA): TGCAGCGGTACCGGGACTAGCCTTTATTTT. It specifies CSGTGTSLYF. The genes are TRBV29-1 and TRBJ2-3; 9 nucleotides match TRBD2. The J segment lost 15 bases and the V segment lost 7 bases, leaving 8 bases of the junction unmatched. The germline CDR1 and CDR2 sequences are SQVTM and ANQGSEA. This CDR3 has 10 residues.